This entry features one TCR beta chain sequence. This sample was taken from a study of T cell responses to AZD1222 COVID-19 vaccine. Germline CDR1 SGHTA, CDR2 FQGTGA. V was pared by 5 bases and J by 1 base, with 8 bases between. The CDR3 consists of 13 residues. Some clones are missing from TCRdb's copy, which holds only in-frame ones; the method was immunoSEQ multiplex PCR. Of about 100,000 clones listed, about 89% are singletons. V gene TRBV7-3 combines with J gene TRBJ1-1; TRBD1 might be the D (5 bases). This specimen consisted of peripheral blood, obtained on day 0 of MenACWY control vaccination. This clonotype originated in an adult in good health. The CDR3 loop reads CASSTTGNTEAFF. For the CDR3, the DNA is TGTGCCAGCAGCACCACAGGGAACACTGAAGCTTTCTTT. Complete variable domain (other parts from reference TRBV7-3 and TRBJ1-1): GAGVSQTPSNKVTEKGKYVELRCDPISGHTALYWYRQSLGQGPEFLIYFQGTGAADDSGLPNDRFFAVRPEGSVSTLKIQRTERGDSAVYLCASSTTGNTEAFFGQGTRLTVV.